These 31 T cell receptor beta chains were all obtained from the same sample, sequenced in a study of blood T cell repertoires in COVID-19 (dated by TCRdb to the early 2020s). The library was obtained by the immunoSEQ multiplex PCR assay. Not all clones reach the TCRdb copy of this immuneACCESS table, which keeps in-frame sequences only. Checked studies attribute under half of the gap to unresolved V genes and leave the rest unexplained. In this sample the table shows a few hundred thousand clones, roughly 80% of which occur a single time. 8% to 9% of the sample is held by the ten biggest clonotypes. Sequenced material: peripheral blood. The receptors here all came from a woman older than 75 with COVID-19, enrolled during active disease.

The chain recombines TRBV11-2 with TRBJ1-2; D may be TRBD1 (5 bases). Germline lookup yields CDR1 SGHAT and CDR2 FQNNGV. The CDR3 covers 15 residues. Trimming cost V 1 base and J 0 bases, with 9 bases left between them. The DNA of the CDR3 is TGTGCCAGCAGCTTAGGGCGGGGGTCTAACTATGGCTACACCTTC. Protein product: CASSLGRGSNYGYTF.

The chain joins TRBV6-5 to TRBJ2-7; 12 bases align to TRBD2. The CDR3 spans 15 residues. J gave up 2 bases and V 6 bases, and 5 bases lay outside the gene matches. CDR1 is MNHEY and CDR2 is SVGAGI in the germline V gene. The CDR3 region has the DNA TGTGCCAGCAGCGTCCTAGCGGGAGGGGCCTACGAGCAGTACTTC. It specifies CASSVLAGGAYEQYF.

This clone showed up just once. The rearrangement joins TRBV9 to TRBJ2-1; 10 positions match TRBD2. After removal of 4 bases from V and 4 bases from J, the junction contained 2 bases not matched to a gene. Germline V gene lookup returns CDR1 SGDLS and CDR2 YYNGEE. The CDR3 covers 14 residues. CDR3 residues: CASSKREGYNEQFF. The CDR3 DNA reads as TGTGCCAGCAGCAAGCGGGAGGGGTACAATGAGCAGTTCTTC.

The rearrangement joins TRBV6-5 to TRBJ2-1; TRBD1 matches at 8 bases. The CDR3 is 15 residues long. Germline V lookup: CDR1 MNHEY, CDR2 SVGAGI. V lost 7 bases to trimming and J lost 7 bases; unmatched junction nucleotides: 12. CDR3 in DNA: TGTGCCAGCAAAGGACACGGACAGGGTGATAATGAGCAGTTCTTC. Translated, it gives CASKGHGQGDNEQFF.

The V and J genes are TRBV5-1 and TRBJ1-5; D call uncertain. Germline CDR1 is SGHRS and CDR2 is YFSETQ. This CDR3 is built from 16 residues. V was trimmed by 0 bases and J by 2 bases, leaving 12 bases between them. CDR3 bases: TGCGCCAGCAGCTTGGTTGGCATAGGAGGCAATCAGCCCCAGCATTTT. Residues: CASSLVGIGGNQPQHF.

The gene calls are TRBV7-2 and TRBJ2-7; 8 nucleotides align to TRBD1. The CDR3 has 14 amino acids. V was clipped by 4 bases and J by 3 bases; unmatched bases: 5. Per the germline V gene, CDR1 is SGHTA and CDR2 is FQGNSA. The chain's CDR3 is CASSSRQGNYEQYF. CDR3 DNA: TGTGCCAGCAGCTCCCGACAGGGGAACTACGAGCAGTACTTC. Drawing the rest from reference TRBV7-2 and TRBJ2-7, the complete variable domain is GAGVSQSPSNKVTEKGKDVELRCDPISGHTALYWYRQSLGQGLEFLIYFQGNSAPDKSGLPSDRFSAERTGGSVSTLTIQRTQQEDSAVYLCASSSRQGNYEQYFGPGTRLTVT.

This clone was picked up a small number of times. The chain has TRBV24-1 and TRBJ2-2, with 10 bases aligning to TRBD1. CDR1 KGHDR and CDR2 SFDVKD come from the germline V gene. The CDR3 extends over 14 amino acids. Germline trimming cut 6 bases from V and 6 bases from J; bases unmatched to any gene: 3. CDR3 amino acids: CATSRTGGPGELFF. In DNA form, the CDR3 reads TGTGCCACCAGTCGGACAGGGGGACCCGGGGAGCTGTTTTTT.

V and J are TRBV5-1 and TRBJ1-2; 7 nucleotides line up with TRBD1. Per germline, CDR1 SGHRS and CDR2 YFSETQ. The length of the CDR3 is 14 residues. V dropped 0 bases and J dropped 5; count of bases not matched to a gene: 4. The CDR3 nucleotides are TGCGCCAGCAGCTTGGCTTTACAGGGGTATGGCTACACCTTC. Protein sequence: CASSLALQGYGYTF.

The rearrangement uses TRBV7-3 and TRBJ2-1, with 7 bases that match TRBD2. The CDR3 spans 15 residues. The V gene end was trimmed by 4 bases and the J gene end by 7 bases; junction bases not matched to a gene: 10. Germline CDR1 and CDR2: SGHTA and FQGTGA. The DNA of the CDR3 is TGTGCCAGCAGCTCCGATAGCGGGCCCTGGAATGAGCAGTTCTTC. It translates to CASSSDSGPWNEQFF. The full variable domain, in which reference TRBV7-3 and TRBJ2-1 provide the parts outside the CDR3, is GAGVSQTPSNKVTEKGKYVELRCDPISGHTALYWYRQSLGQGPEFLIYFQGTGAADDSGLPNDRFFAVRPEGSVSTLKIQRTERGDSAVYLCASSSDSGPWNEQFFGPGTRLTVL.

The rearrangement uses TRBV7-3 and TRBJ2-5, with 7 bases lining up with TRBD1. There are 14 residues in the CDR3. From germline, CDR1 is SGHTA and CDR2 FQGTGA. With 4 bases clipped from V and 4 bases from J, the junction kept 6 bases outside the gene matches. The CDR3 sequence: CASSYTGERETQYF. In nucleotides, the CDR3 is TGTGCCAGCAGCTATACAGGGGAGAGAGAGACCCAGTACTTC. Drawing the rest from reference TRBV7-3 and TRBJ2-5, the complete variable domain is GAGVSQTPSNKVTEKGKYVELRCDPISGHTALYWYRQSLGQGPEFLIYFQGTGAADDSGLPNDRFFAVRPEGSVSTLKIQRTERGDSAVYLCASSYTGERETQYFGPGTRLLVL.

As DNA, the CDR3 is TGCAGCGGGGGGACAGGGGATGGCTACACCTTC. Protein sequence: CSGGTGDGYTF. The genes are TRBV29-1 and TRBJ1-2; 10 nucleotides match TRBD1. The CDR3 extends over 11 amino acids. Germline values: CDR1 SQVTM, CDR2 ANQGSEA. V gave up 7 bases and J gave up 6 bases; unmatched junction bases: 2.

The sample holds a few counts of this clone. The rearrangement uses TRBV7-3 and TRBJ1-3; 7 bases align to TRBD1. Trimming removed 2 bases from V and 2 bases from J; junction bases left unmatched: 3. The CDR3 runs 15 residues. Germline values: CDR1 SGHTA, CDR2 FQGTGA. This chain's CDR3 is CASSLEGAPGNTIYF. The CDR3 nucleotides read TGTGCCAGCAGCTTAGAGGGGGCGCCTGGAAACACCATATATTTT.

The V call is TRBV12-5, the J call TRBJ2-7, with D tentatively TRBD2 (6 bases). Germline V gene sequence: CDR1 LGHNT, CDR2 FRNRAP. V lost 2 bases and J lost 6, with 14 bases in between. The length of the CDR3 is 14 residues. CDR3 residues: CASGLSGTGGEQYF. Here the CDR3 DNA reads TGTGCTAGTGGTTTGAGTGGGACCGGGGGCGAGCAGTACTTC.

This clone has a single count. The gene calls are TRBV6-2 or TRBV6-3 and TRBJ2-5; D may be TRBD2 (5 bases). The CDR3 length is 12 residues. The V gene lost 6 bases and the J gene lost 9 bases, with 14 bases spanning the gap. Germline CDR1 reads MNHEY; CDR2 reads SVGEGT. Written as DNA, the CDR3 is TGTGCCAGCAGCGCGAGGGAGAGGGCCCAGTACTTC. Amino acid sequence: CASSARERAQYF.

The CDR3 sequence is CASGSRLKQFF. The DNA for the CDR3 is TGTGCCTCGGGGTCCCGTCTTAAGCAGTTCTTC. The V gene is TRBV19, the J gene TRBJ2-1, with a weak D call TRBD2 (5 bases). With 11 bases removed from V and 11 bases from J, the gap between germline ends came to 16 bases. CDR1 LNHDA and CDR2 SQIVND come from the germline V gene (reference sequence). This CDR3 region has 11 residues. Complete variable domain (other parts from reference TRBV19 and TRBJ2-1): DGGITQSPKYLFRKEGQNVTLSCEQNLNHDAMYWYRQDPGQGLRLIYYSQIVNDFQKGDIAEGYSVSREKKESFPLTVTSAQKNPTAFYLCASGSRLKQFFGPGTRLTVL.

The chain is built from TRBV12-3 or TRBV12-4 and TRBJ1-2; D perhaps matches TRBD1 (5 bases). This CDR3 is 13 amino acids long. The V and J ends lost 5 bases and 1 base respectively, with 8 bases between them. The CDR3 region is CASSVQVNYGYTF. The DNA for the CDR3 is TGTGCCAGCAGTGTACAGGTTAACTATGGCTACACCTTC.

To note about this clone: A much bigger clone sits one base away, suggesting this may be a read error. The CDR3 DNA sequence: TGTGCCAGCAGCCGACTAGCGGGAGGGCCAGATACGCAGTATTTT. This codes for CASSRLAGGPDTQYF. The rearrangement uses TRBV5-4 and TRBJ2-3; 14 bases are a match to TRBD2. The germline V gene has CDR1 SGHNT and CDR2 YYREEE (reference sequence). The CDR3 has 15 residues. V shed 4 bases and J 4 bases; nucleotides not matched to a gene: 2.

The chain employs TRBV18 and TRBJ1-5, with D possibly matching TRBD1 (6 bases). Trimming took 3 bases from V and 3 from J, leaving 9 bases between them. The CDR3 has 14 residues. The germline CDR1 and CDR2 sequences are KGHSH and LQKENI. CDR3 in amino acids: CASSPQGSNQPQHF. In DNA, the CDR3 is TGTGCCAGCTCACCTCAGGGGTCCAATCAGCCCCAGCATTTT.

The chain links TRBV3-1 (or the pseudogene TRBV3-2) to TRBJ2-6, with TRBD2 matching 10 bases. Trimming cost V 7 bases and J 0 bases; bases outside gene matches: 12. The length of the CDR3 is 19 residues. From germline, CDR1 is LGHDT and CDR2 YNNKEL (reference sequence). As DNA, the CDR3 is TGTGCCAGCACCGTCGTAGCGGGAGGAAAAGGCTCTGGGGCCAACGTCCTGACTTTC. The encoded protein is CASTVVAGGKGSGANVLTF.

This chain joins TRBV19 and TRBJ1-5, with 7 bases matching TRBD1. J lost 7 bases, V lost 9 bases, and 18 bases had no gene match. Germline-derived CDR1 and CDR2 are LNHDA and SQIVND (reference sequence). The CDR3 has 16 residues. The CDR3 here is CASSPRGPLQQQPQHF. The CDR3 nucleotides are TGTGCCAGCTCCCCGAGGGGGCCCTTACAACAGCAGCCCCAGCATTTT.

The rearrangement links TRBV29-1 to TRBJ1-4; 7 bases align to TRBD1. The V segment lost 5 bases and the J segment 6 bases; nucleotides outside the gene matches: 3. CDR3 length equals 12 residues. Looked up from germline, CDR1 is SQVTM and CDR2 is ANQGSEA. The DNA for the CDR3 is TGCAGCGTTAACAGGGGCGATGAAAAACTGTTTTTT. This translates into CSVNRGDEKLFF. The full variable domain, its missing parts supplied by reference TRBV29-1 and TRBJ1-4, is SAVISQKPSRDICQRGTSLTIQCQVDSQVTMMFWYRQQPGQSLTLIATANQGSEATYESGFVIDKFPISRPNLTFSTLTVSNMSPEDSSIYLCSVNRGDEKLFFGSGTQLSVL.

J is TRBJ1-2 and V is TRBV9; TRBD1 matches 8 bases. The CDR3 is 15 amino acids. After removal of 3 bases from V and 8 bases from J, the junction contained 12 bases not matched to a gene. The V gene's germline CDR1 is SGDLS and CDR2 YYNGEE. The DNA of the CDR3 is TGTGCCAGCAGCGGTGGGGACAGGCCTTTCCAGGGCTACACCTTC. Translation: CASSGGDRPFQGYTF.

Regarding this clone: This CDR3 is also generated by other DNA sequences in the sample. The V gene is TRBV7-9, the J gene TRBJ1-6; 8 nucleotides agree with TRBD1. The CDR3 has 15 residues. Germline CDR1 is SEHNR and CDR2 is FQNEAQ (reference sequence). V gave up 5 bases and J gave up 6 bases; unmatched junction bases: 6. The CDR3 region has the DNA TGTGCCAGCAGCCCTCAGGGACAGGCTAATTCACCCCTCCACTTT. Residues: CASSPQGQANSPLHF. The variable domain in full, with the rest retrieved from reference TRBV7-9 and TRBJ1-6, is DTGVSQNPRHKITKRGQNVTFRCDPISEHNRLYWYRQTLGQGPEFLTYFQNEAQLEKSRLLSDRFSAERPKGSFSTLEIQRTEQGDSAMYLCASSPQGQANSPLHFGNGTRLTVT.

The CDR3 sequence is CASSSGDGREQYF. CDR3 in DNA: TGTGCCAGCAGCTCCGGGGATGGGCGCGAGCAGTACTTC. The chain carries TRBV11-2 and TRBJ2-7; possible D gene TRBD2, 5 bases. The CDR3 runs to 13 residues. Germline CDR1 and CDR2: SGHAT and FQNNGV. Trimming took off 4 bases at V and 6 bases at J, with 13 bases between the two ends.

V usage is TRBV5-1 and J usage is TRBJ2-5; D perhaps matches TRBD1 (6 bases). The J call could be wrong; TRBJ2-7 is a better fit for the DNA end. This CDR3 is built from 15 residues. CDR1 and CDR2 from the germline V gene are SGHRS and YFSETQ. The CDR3 nucleotides are TGCGCCAGCAGCTTGGCCGGTCTAGGGGGTTACGAGCAGTACTTC. Amino acid sequence: CASSLAGLGGYEQYF.

The genes are TRBV19 and TRBJ1-1; D is possibly TRBD1 (6 bases). Deletions cut 2 bases from V and 4 bases from J, with 11 bases between. The CDR3 sequence is 14 residues long. Germline CDR1 is LNHDA and CDR2 is SQIVND (reference sequence). The CDR3 DNA reads TGTGCCAGTAGTATACGGCAGGGGATCACTGAAGCTTTCTTT. Encoded protein: CASSIRQGITEAFF.

This clone came up a few times. The genes are TRBV7-9 and TRBJ1-1, with D unresolved. The ends were cut back, 2 bases at V and 4 bases at J, with 11 bases in the middle. The germline gives CDR1 SEHNR, CDR2 FQNEAQ (reference sequence). The CDR3 is made up of 14 amino acids. In DNA, the CDR3 is TGTGCCAGCAGCTTACGAGCAGAGGTCACTGAAGCTTTCTTT. Protein product: CASSLRAEVTEAFF.

The chain couples TRBV10-2 to TRBJ1-5; TRBD1 matches 8 bases. The CDR3 is 14 residues long. Losses at the gene ends were 7 bases for V and 7 bases for J; bases not matched to a gene: 9. The germline CDR1 and CDR2 sequences are WSHSY and SAAADI. As DNA, the CDR3 is TGCGCCAGCACCCAGGGGGCAATAGGCCAGCCCCAGCATTTT. This sequence encodes CASTQGAIGQPQHF.

This sequence joins TRBV9 and TRBJ1-5, with D possibly being TRBD1 (6 bases). V was trimmed by 4 bases and J by 6 bases, leaving 17 bases between them. The CDR3 runs to 15 residues. Germline loops: CDR1 SGDLS, CDR2 YYNGEE. CDR3 in DNA: TGTGCCAGCAGCCCGGCGGGGGCGAGAGGTCAGCCCCAGCATTTT. Amino acid sequence: CASSPAGARGQPQHF.

V usage is TRBV19 and J usage is TRBJ1-4, with 7 bases aligning to TRBD1. Germline V gene sequence: CDR1 LNHDA, CDR2 SQIVND (reference sequence). V dropped 11 bases and J dropped 4; count of bases not matched to a gene: 10. There are 14 residues in the CDR3. The CDR3 coding sequence is TGTGCCTCCAGTGGGGGACAGTTTAATGAAAAACTGTTTTTT. This gives the protein CASSGGQFNEKLFF.

The V call is TRBV30, the J call TRBJ1-2, with a weak D call TRBD1 (6 bases). The length of the CDR3 is 13 residues. Germline CDR1 and CDR2: GTSNPN and SVGIG (reference sequence). V was cut by 1 base and J by 5 bases, with 11 bases left in between. The CDR3, as DNA: TGTGCCTGGAGTGGGGGGGGCTTTTATGGCTACACCTTC. It is translated as CAWSGGGFYGYTF.